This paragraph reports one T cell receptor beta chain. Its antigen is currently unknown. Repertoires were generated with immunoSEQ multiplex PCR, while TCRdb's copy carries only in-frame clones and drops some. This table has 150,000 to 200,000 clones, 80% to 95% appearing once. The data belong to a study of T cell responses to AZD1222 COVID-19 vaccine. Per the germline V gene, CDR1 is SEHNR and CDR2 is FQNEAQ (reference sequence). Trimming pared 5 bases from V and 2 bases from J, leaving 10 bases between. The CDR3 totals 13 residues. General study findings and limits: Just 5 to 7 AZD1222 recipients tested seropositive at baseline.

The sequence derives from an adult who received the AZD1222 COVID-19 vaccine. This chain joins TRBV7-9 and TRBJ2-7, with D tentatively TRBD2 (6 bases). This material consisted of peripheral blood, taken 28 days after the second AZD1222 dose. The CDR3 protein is CASSGDWAYEQYF. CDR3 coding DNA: TGTGCCAGCAGCGGGGACTGGGCCTACGAGCAGTACTTC.